This T cell receptor beta chain stems from a study of shared clonotypes between healthy human individuals. Across the whole study: Donors were a couple of women and three men aged 18 to 49.

The V end lost 0 bases, the J end lost 13 bases, and 16 bases lay between the germline ends. The CDR3 runs 15 residues. Germline V CDR1 and CDR2: SGHTA, FQGNSA. This table comes from immunoSEQ multiplex PCR, and its TCRdb copy is limited to in-frame clones, with some not included. The sample carries about 470,000 clones, around 79% recorded once. This chain uses TRBV7-2 with TRBJ1-6; TRBD1 is a possible D gene (5 bases). The material sequenced was PBMCs. The clonotype originates from a woman aged 35 to 49 in good health. Some clones in this sample may be carry-over from other donors' samples. The DNA for the CDR3 is TGTGCCAGCAGCTTAGCCCAGGGAATCAGCTCGCCCCTCCACTTT. It is translated as CASSLAQGISSPLHF.